This T cell receptor beta chain was sequenced for a study of CD8+CD57+ T cells in acquired aplastic anemia. Study-level results: Patients and controls shared under 30 CD8+ CDR3 sequences, highly expressed in patients.

A remark on this clonotype: Its cognate antigen is unknown.

Whoever was chosen for sequencing had shown CD8+CD57+ cell expansion by flow cytometry. Severe acquired aplastic anemia was present in every patient. Patients were treatment-naive when blood was sampled. The use of genomic DNA as template underpinned the TCR beta VDJ and CDR3 profiling. TCRdb reprocessed the reads via MiXCR and lists one record per CDR3 protein. The sample includes fewer than 250,000 distinct CDR3 sequences, roughly 45% of them seen just once. Sequencing input: sorted CD4+, CD8+, or CD8+CD57+ T cells (not recorded which) from PBMCs. The TCR sequence derives from a human donor with aplastic anemia.

The CDR3 loop is CASHLKGPNQPQHF. CDR3 in DNA: TGTGCCAGCCATCTGAAGGGCCCAAATCAGCCCCAGCATTTT. The gene calls are TRBV19 and TRBJ1-5; the D is unclear. V lost 9 bases and J 4 bases, leaving 16 bases between the germline ends. The germline V gene has CDR1 LNHDA and CDR2 SQIVND (reference sequence). This CDR3 region has 14 residues.